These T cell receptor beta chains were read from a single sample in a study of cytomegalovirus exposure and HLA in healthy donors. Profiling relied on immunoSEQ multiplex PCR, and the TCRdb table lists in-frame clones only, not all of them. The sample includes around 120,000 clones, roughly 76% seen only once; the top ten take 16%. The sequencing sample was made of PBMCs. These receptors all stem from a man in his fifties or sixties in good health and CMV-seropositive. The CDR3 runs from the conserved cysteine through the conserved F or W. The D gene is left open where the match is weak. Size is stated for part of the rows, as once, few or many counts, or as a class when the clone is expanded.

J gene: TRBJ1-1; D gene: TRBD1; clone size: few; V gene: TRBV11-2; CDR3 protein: CASSPEQGYTEAFF; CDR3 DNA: TGTGCCAGCAGCCCAGAACAGGGGTACACTGAAGCTTTCTTT
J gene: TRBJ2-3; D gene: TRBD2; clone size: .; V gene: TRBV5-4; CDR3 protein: CASSPPQREELTQYF; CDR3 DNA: TGTGCCAGCAGCCCCCCGCAGCGGGAGGAGCTAACGCAGTATTTT
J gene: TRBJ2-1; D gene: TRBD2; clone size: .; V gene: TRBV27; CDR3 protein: CASSRLSSGGSYNEQFF; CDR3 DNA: TGTGCCAGCAGTCGCCTTTCTAGCGGAGGCTCCTACAATGAGCAGTTCTTC
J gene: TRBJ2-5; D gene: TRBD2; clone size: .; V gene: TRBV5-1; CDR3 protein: CASSLSGREETQYF; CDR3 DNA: TGCGCCAGCAGCTTGAGCGGGAGGGAAGAGACCCAGTACTTC
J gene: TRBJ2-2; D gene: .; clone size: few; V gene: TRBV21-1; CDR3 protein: CASSPREGFNTGELFF; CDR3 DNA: TGTGCCAGCAGCCCAAGGGAGGGTTTCAACACCGGGGAGCTGTTTTTT
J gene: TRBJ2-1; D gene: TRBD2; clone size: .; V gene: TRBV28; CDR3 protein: CASSSLAELSYNEQFF; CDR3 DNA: TGTGCCAGCAGTTCACTAGCGGAACTCTCCTACAATGAGCAGTTCTTC
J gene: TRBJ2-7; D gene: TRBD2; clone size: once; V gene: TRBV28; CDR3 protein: CASSSPPGGPYEQYF; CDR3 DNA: TGTGCCAGCAGTTCTCCCCCGGGGGGACCCTACGAGCAGTACTTC
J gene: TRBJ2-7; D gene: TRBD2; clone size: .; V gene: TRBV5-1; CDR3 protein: CASSGGTLADYEQYF; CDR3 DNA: TGCGCCAGCAGCGGGGGGACACTAGCGGACTACGAGCAGTACTTC
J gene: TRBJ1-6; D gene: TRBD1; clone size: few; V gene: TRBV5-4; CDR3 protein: CASSLRDRGGSPLHF; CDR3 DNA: TGTGCCAGCAGCTTGAGGGACAGGGGAGGTTCACCCCTCCACTTT
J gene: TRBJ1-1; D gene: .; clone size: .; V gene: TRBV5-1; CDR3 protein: CASSLGRRGTEAFF; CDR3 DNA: TGCGCCAGCAGTCTGGGCCGAAGGGGGACTGAAGCTTTCTTT
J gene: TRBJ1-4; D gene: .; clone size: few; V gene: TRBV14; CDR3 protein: CASSTGFSRPLGKLFF; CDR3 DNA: TGTGCCAGCAGTACCGGGTTCTCCCGACCGTTAGGAAAACTGTTTTTT
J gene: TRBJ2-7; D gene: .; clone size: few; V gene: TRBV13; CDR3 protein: CASSLDLGPSSYEQYF; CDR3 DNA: TGTGCCAGCAGCTTAGATTTGGGGCCGAGCTCCTACGAGCAGTACTTC
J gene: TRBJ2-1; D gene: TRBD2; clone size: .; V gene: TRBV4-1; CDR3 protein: CASSQARLAGPQGEQFF; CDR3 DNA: TGCGCCAGCAGCCAAGCAAGGCTAGCGGGGCCCCAGGGAGAGCAGTTCTTC
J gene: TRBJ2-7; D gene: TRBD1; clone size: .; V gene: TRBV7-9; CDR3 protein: CASSGRAGGGTGLPAEQYF; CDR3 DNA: TGTGCCAGCAGCGGTCGCGCTGGGGGGGGGACAGGGCTTCCAGCCGAGCAGTACTTC
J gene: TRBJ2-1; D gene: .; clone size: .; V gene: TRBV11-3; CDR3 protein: CASSLSQQGSRKVQFF; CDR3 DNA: TGTGCCAGCAGCTTAAGTCAACAGGGATCGCGCAAGGTGCAGTTCTTC
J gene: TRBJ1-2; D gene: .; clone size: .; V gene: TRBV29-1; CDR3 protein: CSVGQDYGYTF; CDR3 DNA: TGCAGCGTTGGACAGGACTATGGCTACACCTTC
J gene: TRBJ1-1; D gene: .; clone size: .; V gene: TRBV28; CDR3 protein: CASSLGGGMNTEAFF; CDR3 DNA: TGTGCCAGCAGTTTGGGAGGGGGAATGAACACTGAAGCTTTCTTT
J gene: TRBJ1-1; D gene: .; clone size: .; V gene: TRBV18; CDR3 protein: CASSLQVTEAFF; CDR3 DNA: TGTGCCAGCTCACTTCAGGTCACTGAAGCTTTCTTT
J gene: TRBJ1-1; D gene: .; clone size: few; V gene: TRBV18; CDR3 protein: CASSPRAGEAFF; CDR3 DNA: TGTGCCAGCTCACCACGGGCAGGTGAAGCTTTCTTT
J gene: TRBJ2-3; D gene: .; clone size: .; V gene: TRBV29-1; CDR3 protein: CSVRTSTDTQYF; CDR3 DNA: TGCAGCGTCCGAACTTCCACAGATACGCAGTATTTT
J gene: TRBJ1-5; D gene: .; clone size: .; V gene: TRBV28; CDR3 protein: CASSLAGITNQPQHF; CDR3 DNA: TGTGCCAGCAGTCTGGCGGGGATCACCAATCAGCCCCAGCATTTT
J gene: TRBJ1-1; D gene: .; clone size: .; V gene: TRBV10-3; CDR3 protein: CAISESGSATEAFF; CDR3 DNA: TGTGCCATCAGTGAGTCGGGGAGTGCCACTGAAGCTTTCTTT
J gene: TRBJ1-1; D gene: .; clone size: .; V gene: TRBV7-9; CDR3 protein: CASSLQGEAFF; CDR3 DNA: TGTGCCAGCAGCCTTCAGGGGGAAGCTTTCTTT
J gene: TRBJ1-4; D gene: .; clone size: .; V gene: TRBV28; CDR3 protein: CASSLIGMSNEKLFF; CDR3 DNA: TGTGCCAGCAGTTTAATTGGCATGTCTAATGAAAAACTGTTTTTT
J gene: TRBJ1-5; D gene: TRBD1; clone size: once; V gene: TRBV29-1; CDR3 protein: CSVRDRDSNQPQHF; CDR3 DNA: TGCAGCGTTCGGGACAGGGACAGCAATCAGCCCCAGCATTTT
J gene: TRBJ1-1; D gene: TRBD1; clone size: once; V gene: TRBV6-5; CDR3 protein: CASTNRDSSYF; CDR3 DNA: TGTGCCAGCACGAACCGGGACAGTTCCTACTTT
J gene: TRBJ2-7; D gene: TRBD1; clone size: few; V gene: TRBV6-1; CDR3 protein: CASSVRTGPTYEQYF; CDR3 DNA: TGTGCCAGCAGTGTAAGGACAGGGCCGACCTACGAGCAGTACTTC
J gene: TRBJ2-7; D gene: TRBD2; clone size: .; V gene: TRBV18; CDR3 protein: CASSPRGVILAGTSYEQYF; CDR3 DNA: TGTGCCAGCTCACCAAGGGGGGTAATACTAGCGGGAACCTCCTACGAGCAGTACTTC
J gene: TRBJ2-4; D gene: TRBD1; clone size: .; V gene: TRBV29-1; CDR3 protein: CSGRDRGIQYF; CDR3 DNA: TGCAGCGGGCGGGACAGGGGAATTCAGTACTTC
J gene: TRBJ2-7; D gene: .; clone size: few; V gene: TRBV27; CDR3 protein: CASSLGQYEQYF; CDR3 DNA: TGTGCCAGCAGTTTAGGACAATACGAGCAGTACTTC
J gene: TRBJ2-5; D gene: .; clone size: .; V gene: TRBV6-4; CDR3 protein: CARALGGETQYF; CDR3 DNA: TGTGCCAGGGCGTTGGGCGGGGAGACCCAGTACTTC
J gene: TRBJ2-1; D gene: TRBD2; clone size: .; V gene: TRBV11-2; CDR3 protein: CASSLALAGTNEQFF; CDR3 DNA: TGTGCCAGCAGCTTAGCCCTAGCGGGAACGAATGAGCAGTTCTTC
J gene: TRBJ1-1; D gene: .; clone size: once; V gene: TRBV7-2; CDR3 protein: CASSSVWGGTEAFF; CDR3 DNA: TGTGCCAGCAGCTCAGTTTGGGGGGGTACTGAAGCTTTCTTT
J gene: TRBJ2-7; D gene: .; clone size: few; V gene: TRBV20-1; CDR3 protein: CSARGPSEQYF; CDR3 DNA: TGCAGTGCTAGAGGACCTAGCGAGCAGTACTTC
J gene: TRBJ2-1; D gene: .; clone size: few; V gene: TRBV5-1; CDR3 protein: CASSGDIGLEQFF; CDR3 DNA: TGCGCCAGCAGCGGGGACATAGGGCTTGAGCAGTTCTTC
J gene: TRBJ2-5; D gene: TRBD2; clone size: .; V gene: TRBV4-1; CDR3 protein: CASSLGGTGGETQYF; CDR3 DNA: TGCGCCAGCAGCCTTGGAGGGACGGGGGGGGAGACCCAGTACTTC
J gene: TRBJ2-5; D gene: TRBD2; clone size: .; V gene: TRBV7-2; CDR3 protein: CASSLEIGGGETQYF; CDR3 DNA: TGTGCCAGCAGCTTAGAAATCGGGGGAGGGGAGACCCAGTACTTC
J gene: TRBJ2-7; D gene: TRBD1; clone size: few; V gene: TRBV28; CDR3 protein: CASSLGTVYEQYF; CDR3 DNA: TGTGCCAGCAGCCTCGGGACAGTTTACGAGCAGTACTTC
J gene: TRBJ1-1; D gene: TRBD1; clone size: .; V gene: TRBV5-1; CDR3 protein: CASSQAGTGGRTEAFF; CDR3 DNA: TGCGCCAGCAGCCAGGCCGGGACAGGGGGCCGCACTGAAGCTTTCTTT
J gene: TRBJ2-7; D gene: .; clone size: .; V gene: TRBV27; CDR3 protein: CASSSLQGLGNSYEQYF; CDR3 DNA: TGTGCCAGCAGTTCTCTCCAGGGTCTAGGAAACTCCTACGAGCAGTACTTC
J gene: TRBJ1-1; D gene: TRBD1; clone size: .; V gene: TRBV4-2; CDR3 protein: CASSQDPQGAEAFF; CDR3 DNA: TGTGCCAGCAGCCAAGATCCACAGGGGGCTGAAGCTTTCTTT
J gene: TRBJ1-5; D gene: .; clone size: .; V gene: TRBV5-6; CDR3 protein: CASSLGAGSNQPQHF; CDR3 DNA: TGTGCCAGCAGCTTGGGGGCAGGGTCCAATCAGCCCCAGCATTTT
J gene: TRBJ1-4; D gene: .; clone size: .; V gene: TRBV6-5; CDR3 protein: CASSMGQGNEKLFF; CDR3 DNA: TGTGCCAGCAGCATGGGGCAGGGCAATGAAAAACTGTTTTTT
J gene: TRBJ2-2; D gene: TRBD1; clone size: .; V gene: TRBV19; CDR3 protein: CASSIIQGEFGELFF; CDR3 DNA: TGTGCCAGTAGTATAATCCAGGGGGAGTTCGGGGAGCTGTTTTTT
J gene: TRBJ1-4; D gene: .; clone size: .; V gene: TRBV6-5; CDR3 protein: CASRTGATNEKLFF; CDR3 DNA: TGTGCCAGCAGGACAGGCGCAACTAATGAAAAACTGTTTTTT
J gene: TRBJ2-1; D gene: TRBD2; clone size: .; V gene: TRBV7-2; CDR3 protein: CASSSRGDSGGYNEQFF; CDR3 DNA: TGTGCCAGCAGCTCACGTGGTGATAGCGGGGGCTACAATGAGCAGTTCTTC
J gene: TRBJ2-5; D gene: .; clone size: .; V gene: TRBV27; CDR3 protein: CASTAVGSTWYF; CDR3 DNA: TGTGCCAGCACGGCAGTCGGGTCTACTTGGTACTTC
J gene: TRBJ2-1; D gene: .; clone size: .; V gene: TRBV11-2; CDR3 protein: CASSPVRGDAYNEQFF; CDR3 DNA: TGTGCCAGCAGCCCCGTACGGGGAGATGCCTACAATGAGCAGTTCTTC
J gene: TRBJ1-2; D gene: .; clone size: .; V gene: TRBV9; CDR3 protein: CASSVTGPPYGYTF; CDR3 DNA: TGTGCCAGCAGCGTAACAGGTCCCCCCTATGGCTACACCTTC
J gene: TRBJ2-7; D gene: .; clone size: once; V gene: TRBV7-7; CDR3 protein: CASSPGHSSYEQYF; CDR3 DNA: TGTGCTAGCAGCCCGGGACACTCATCCTACGAGCAGTACTTC
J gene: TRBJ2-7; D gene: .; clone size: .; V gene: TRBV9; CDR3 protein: CASSSTTGSYEQYF; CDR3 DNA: TGTGCCAGCAGCTCCACAACAGGGTCCTACGAGCAGTACTTC